This TCR beta chain was sequenced for a study of blood T cell repertoires in COVID-19. Cohorts were determined from participant-reported clinical history. Per the study methods: Reference gene primer amplification in the assay estimated nucleated cell counts. Assay: immunoSEQ multiplex PCR; the TCRdb copy retains only in-frame clones and omits some. That table supplies the V and J calls and clone size; D and trimming were determined from the DNA. The table has over 250,000 clones, about 90% seen once; the top ten hold roughly 1.8%. V lost 4 bases, J lost 8 bases, and 14 bases lay in between. The length of the CDR3 is 13 residues. The germline gives CDR1 GTSNPN, CDR2 SVGIG (reference sequence).

The clonotype was recovered from a woman in her fifties or sixties who had recovered from COVID-19. This chain joins TRBV30 and TRBJ1-4; possibly TRBD1 for D (5 bases). Sequenced sample: PBMCs or T cells enriched from blood (not recorded which). In DNA form, the CDR3 reads TGTGCCTGGACCCTCTCCCCAGGGGAAAAACTGTTTTTT. Translating it yields CAWTLSPGEKLFF.